Listed below are T cell receptor beta chains from one sample, sequenced in a study of T cells in tumors after PD-1 blockade. Some clones are missing from TCRdb's copy, which holds only in-frame ones; the method was immunoSEQ multiplex PCR. This sample has more than 40,000 clones, with about 85% found just once. The material sequenced was PBMCs, taken before anti-PD-1 treatment. These TCRs come from a human donor with basal cell carcinoma. Both conserved end residues are part of each CDR3. D genes are given only for firm matches. Only some rows state a clone size, as once, few, many or a class for expanded clones.

V	size	D	J	DNA	CDR3
TRBV7-9	-	TRBD2	TRBJ2-3	TGTGCCAGCAGCCCACCGGGACTAGCGGTTACAGATACGCAGTATTTT	CASSPPGLAVTDTQYF
TRBV5-1	-	TRBD2	TRBJ2-3	TGCGCCAGCAGCTTGGGCGGACTAGCGGGGATAACTAGCACAGATACGCAGTATTTT	CASSLGGLAGITSTDTQYF
TRBV16	-	-	TRBJ1-5	TGTGCCAGCAGCCCGAAAGGGGATAGCAATCAGCCCCAGCATTTT	CASSPKGDSNQPQHF
TRBV6-1	-	-	TRBJ1-6	TGTGCCAGCAGTGAAGTCGAGGGCTACCGACCCCTCCACTTT	CASSEVEGYRPLHF
TRBV10-2	-	TRBD2	TRBJ2-1	TGCGCCAGCGAAGGAAGCGGGGGGGCTTATGAGCAGTTCTTC	CASEGSGGAYEQFF
TRBV6-6	-	-	TRBJ1-5	TGTGCCAGCAGTCGGCAGGGTGTTGGTTATAGCAATCAGCCCCAGCATTTT	CASSRQGVGYSNQPQHF
TRBV7-9	-	TRBD1	TRBJ1-5	TGTGCCAGCAGCCCCCCTCTTGTCGGGACAGATGATCATCAGCCCCAGCATTTT	CASSPPLVGTDDHQPQHF
TRBV3-1/TRBV3-2	-	-	TRBJ1-1	TGTGCCAGCAGCCCCATCGGTGGTTCAGGACACACTGAAGCTTTCTTT	CASSPIGGSGHTEAFF
TRBV2	once	-	TRBJ1-2	TGTGCCAGCAGTGAGTGGGACCCTAATGGCTACACCTTC	CASSEWDPNGYTF
TRBV19	-	TRBD1	TRBJ1-5	TGTGCCAGTTGTCGGGACAGGGGGTACAATCAGCCCCAGCATTTT	CASCRDRGYNQPQHF